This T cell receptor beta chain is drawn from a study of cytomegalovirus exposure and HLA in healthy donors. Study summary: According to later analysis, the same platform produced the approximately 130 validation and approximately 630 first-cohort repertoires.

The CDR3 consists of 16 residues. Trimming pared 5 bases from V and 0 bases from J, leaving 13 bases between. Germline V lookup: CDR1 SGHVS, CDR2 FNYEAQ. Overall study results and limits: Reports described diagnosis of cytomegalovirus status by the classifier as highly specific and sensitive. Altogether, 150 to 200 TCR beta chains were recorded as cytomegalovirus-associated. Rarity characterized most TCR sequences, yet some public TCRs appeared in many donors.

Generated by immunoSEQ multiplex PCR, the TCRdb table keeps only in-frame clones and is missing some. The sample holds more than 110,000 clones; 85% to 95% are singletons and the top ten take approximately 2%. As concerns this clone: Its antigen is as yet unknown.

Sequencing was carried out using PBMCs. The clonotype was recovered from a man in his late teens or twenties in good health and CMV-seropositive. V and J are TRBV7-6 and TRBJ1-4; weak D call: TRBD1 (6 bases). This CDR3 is CASSPGTRATNEKLFF. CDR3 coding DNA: TGTGCCAGCAGCCCCGGGACACGAGCAACTAATGAAAAACTGTTTTTT.